This TCR beta chain stems from a study of T cells in Graves' hyperthyroidism and ophthalmopathy. Regarding the study as a whole: Most thyroid clonotypes expanded above 0.001 were also detected in blood. A 13 V-J model separated ophthalmopathy from stable hyperthyroidism.

The CDR3 regions of TCR beta were amplified from RNA transcripts. The HTBI primer set was used in a first-round RT-PCR of the TCR CDR3. TCRdb reprocessed the multiplex PCR reads via MiXCR and lists one record per CDR3 protein. The repertoire has 350,000 or so distinct CDR3 sequences, 15% to 20% of them found once; the top ten carry 15% to 19%. For this clonotype: The antigen is undetermined.

Losses at the gene ends were 8 bases for V and 0 bases for J; bases not matched to a gene: 9. This CDR3 is 16 amino acids long. Germline loops: CDR1 WNHNN, CDR2 SYGVQD (reference sequence). The chain employs TRBV10-1 and TRBJ2-4; 8 bases map to TRBD1. The sample comprised blood. The sequence was obtained from a woman in her 40s with Graves' ophthalmopathy. The DNA of the CDR3 is TGCGCCAGCCGGGGACAGGCCCGCCTAGCCAAAAACATTCAGTACTTC. Its translation: CASRGQARLAKNIQYF.